This T cell receptor beta chain originates from a study of post-analysis software for immune sequencing data. Unique-molecular-identifier-tagged TCR beta cDNA libraries were used. Between roughly 0.9 and 11 million T cells gave rise to roughly 0.5 million cDNA molecules. MiXCR was run by TCRdb on the PCR reads, yielding one entry per CDR3 protein. The data contain about 540,000 distinct CDR3 sequences, around 34% of them singletons. Germline values: CDR1 MNHEY, CDR2 SVGAGI. V was pared by 4 bases and J by 0 bases, with 7 bases of the junction left unmatched. There are 16 residues in the CDR3. Regarding the study as a whole: With TRBV5-6, TRBV5-1 and TRBV20-1 included, about five TRBV segments were more frequent in patients than in controls. Significantly decreased normalized Chao1 diversity was recorded for multiple sclerosis patients relative to controls.

This clonotype occurred a few times. Its antigen is undetermined. Input material: blood. The rearrangement uses TRBV6-5 and TRBJ2-7; 9 positions agree with TRBD1. The origin of this receptor is a girl between 2 and 17 years old with multiple sclerosis. The CDR3 here is CASSSDRGSSSYEQYF. CDR3 nucleotide sequence: TGTGCCAGCAGTTCAGACAGGGGGTCGAGCTCCTACGAGCAGTACTTC.